This T cell receptor beta chain was identified during a study of T cell repertoires in cytomegalovirus infection. Whole-study context: Indications came from public TCR beta signatures; they pointed to CMV infection and to a matching HLA type. The study, taken as a whole, reports: Of the TCR beta families, the public ones yielded a cumulative frequency that identified carriers of CMV plus the relevant HLA. The response measured ex vivo was dominated by TCR beta clonotypes (HLA-C-restricted and CMV-specific).

One entry per CDR3 protein results from TCRdb running MiXCR on the reads. The data show roughly 600,000 distinct CDR3 sequences, roughly 24% seen once. This clonotype was detected a few times. What it binds is not known. This TCR was sampled from a human donor in good health (CMV status not recorded). Some clones in this sample may be carry-over from other donors' samples. Sequenced: CD8+ T cells from PBMCs.

This chain's CDR3 is CASSLTHGGASSYNEQFF. CDR3 bases: TGTGCCAGCAGCTTAACCCACGGGGGGGCCAGCTCCTACAATGAGCAGTTCTTC. V usage is TRBV7-6 and J usage is TRBJ2-1; TRBD2 matches 8 bases. Per germline, CDR1 SGHVS and CDR2 FNYEAQ. This CDR3 has 18 residues. Losses at the gene ends were 2 bases for V and 0 bases for J; bases not matched to a gene: 9.